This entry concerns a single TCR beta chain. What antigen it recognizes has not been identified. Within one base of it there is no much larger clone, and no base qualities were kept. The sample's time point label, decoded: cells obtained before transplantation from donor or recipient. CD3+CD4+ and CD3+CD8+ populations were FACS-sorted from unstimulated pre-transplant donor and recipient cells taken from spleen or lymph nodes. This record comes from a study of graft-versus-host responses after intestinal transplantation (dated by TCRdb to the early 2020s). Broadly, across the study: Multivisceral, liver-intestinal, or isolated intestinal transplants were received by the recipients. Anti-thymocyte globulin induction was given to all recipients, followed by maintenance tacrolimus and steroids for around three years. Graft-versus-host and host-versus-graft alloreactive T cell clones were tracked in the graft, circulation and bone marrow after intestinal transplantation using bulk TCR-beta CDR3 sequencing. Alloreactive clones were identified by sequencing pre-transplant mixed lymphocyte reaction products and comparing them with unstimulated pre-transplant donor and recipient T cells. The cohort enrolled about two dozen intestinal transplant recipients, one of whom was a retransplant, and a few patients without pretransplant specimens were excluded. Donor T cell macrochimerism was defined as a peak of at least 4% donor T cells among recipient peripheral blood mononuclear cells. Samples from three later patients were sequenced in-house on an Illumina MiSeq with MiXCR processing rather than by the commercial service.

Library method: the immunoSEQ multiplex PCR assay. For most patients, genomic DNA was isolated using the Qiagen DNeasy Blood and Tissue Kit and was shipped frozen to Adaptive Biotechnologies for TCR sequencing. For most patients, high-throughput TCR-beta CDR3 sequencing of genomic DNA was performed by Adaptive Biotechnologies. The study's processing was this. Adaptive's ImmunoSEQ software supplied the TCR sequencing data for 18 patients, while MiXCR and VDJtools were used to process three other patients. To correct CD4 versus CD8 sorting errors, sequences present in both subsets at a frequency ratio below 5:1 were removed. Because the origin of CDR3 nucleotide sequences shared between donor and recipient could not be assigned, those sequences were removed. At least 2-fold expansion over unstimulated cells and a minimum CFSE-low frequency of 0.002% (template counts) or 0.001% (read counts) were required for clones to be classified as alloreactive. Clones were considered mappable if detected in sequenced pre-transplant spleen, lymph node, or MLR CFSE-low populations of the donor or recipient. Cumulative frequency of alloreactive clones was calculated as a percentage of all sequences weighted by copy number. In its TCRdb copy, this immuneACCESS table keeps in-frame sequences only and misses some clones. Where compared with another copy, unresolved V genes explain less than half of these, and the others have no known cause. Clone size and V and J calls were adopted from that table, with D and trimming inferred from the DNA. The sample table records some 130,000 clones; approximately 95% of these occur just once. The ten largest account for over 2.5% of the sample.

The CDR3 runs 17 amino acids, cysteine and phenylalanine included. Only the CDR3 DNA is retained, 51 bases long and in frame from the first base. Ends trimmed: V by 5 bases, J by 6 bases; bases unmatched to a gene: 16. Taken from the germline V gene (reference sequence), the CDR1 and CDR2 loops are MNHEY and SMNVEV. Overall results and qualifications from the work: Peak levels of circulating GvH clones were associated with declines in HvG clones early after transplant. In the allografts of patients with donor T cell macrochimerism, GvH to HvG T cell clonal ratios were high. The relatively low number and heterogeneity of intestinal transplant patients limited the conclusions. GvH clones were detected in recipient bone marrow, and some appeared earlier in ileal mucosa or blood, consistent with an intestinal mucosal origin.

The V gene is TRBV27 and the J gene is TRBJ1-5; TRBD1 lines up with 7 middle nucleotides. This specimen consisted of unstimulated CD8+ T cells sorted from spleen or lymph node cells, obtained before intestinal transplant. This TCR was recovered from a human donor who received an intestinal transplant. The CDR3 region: CASSQLTGEFLGQPQHF. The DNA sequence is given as TGTGCCAGCAGTCAACTTACAGGGGAATTCCTGGGTCAGCCCCAGCATTTT.